This section outlines one TCR beta chain sequence together with its context. Its target is unknown. MiXCR, applied by TCRdb to the 5' RACE reads, yields one record per CDR3 protein. Of under 450,000 distinct CDR3 sequences listed, around 20% are singletons. This specimen belongs to a study of T-cell memory formation after mild COVID-19. Germline lookup yields CDR1 SGHTA and CDR2 FQGNSA. J gave up 8 bases and V 3 bases, and 8 bases lay outside the gene matches. This CDR3 spans 16 amino acids. Points from the study as a whole: Some clones that responded were present in memory (sampled pre-infection), which suggests cross-reactive memory joined. Nothing confirmed that second-wave clones peaking on day 37 were specific for SARS-CoV-2. Shrinking CD4+ clones were chiefly CM and EM; CD8+ ones were chiefly EMRA. Later expanders leaned toward CD4+, whereas clones contracting from day 15 to 85 were balanced CD4/CD8.

The sequenced material came from PBMCs or a T cell subset sorted from them (not recorded which). This receptor was obtained from a man between 18 and 29 years old who had mild COVID-19 (a few samples of this study predate the infection). Cell type and time point are not known. This chain uses TRBV7-2 with TRBJ2-2; 11 bases fit TRBD2. The CDR3 loop reads CASSFSGGAVPGELFF. In nucleotides, the CDR3 is TGTGCCAGCAGCTTTAGCGGGGGGGCGGTCCCAGGGGAGCTGTTTTTT.